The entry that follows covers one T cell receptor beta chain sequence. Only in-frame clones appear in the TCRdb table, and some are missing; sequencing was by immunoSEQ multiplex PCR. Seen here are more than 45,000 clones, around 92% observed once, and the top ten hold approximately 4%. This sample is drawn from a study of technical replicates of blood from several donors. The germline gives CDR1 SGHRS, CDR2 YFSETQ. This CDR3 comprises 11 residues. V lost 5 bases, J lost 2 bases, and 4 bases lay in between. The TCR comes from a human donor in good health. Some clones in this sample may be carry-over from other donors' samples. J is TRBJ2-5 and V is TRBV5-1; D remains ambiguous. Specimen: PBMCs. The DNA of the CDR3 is TGCGCCAGCAGGCGACAAGAGACCCAGTACTTC. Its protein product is CASRRQETQYF.